These 17 T cell receptor beta chains originate from one sample sequenced in a study of cytomegalovirus exposure and HLA in healthy donors. This PCR relied on a set of 60 Vbeta primers and 13 Jbeta primers. Here immunoSEQ multiplex PCR was the method, and the copy in TCRdb shows in-frame clones only, minus some. The sample shows 75,000 to 90,000 clones, around 70% of them seen only once. The sequencing sample was made of PBMCs. The source of these receptors is a man aged 25-40 years in good health and CMV-seropositive.

V and J are TRBV29-1 and TRBJ2-1, with TRBD2 identical over 7 bases. Germline CDR1 is SQVTM and CDR2 is ANQGSEA. There are 15 residues in the CDR3. J was trimmed by 5 bases and V by 3 bases; bases with no gene match: 10. The CDR3 bases are TGCAGCGTTGATAGCGGGTGGGAGGCCCACAATGAGCAGTTCTTC. It codes for CSVDSGWEAHNEQFF.

This chain joins TRBV2 and TRBJ2-3; D call uncertain. The V gene's germline CDR1 is SNHLY and CDR2 FYNNEI. This CDR3 has 13 amino acids. The V end was cut by 2 bases, the J end by 3 bases, with 6 bases between. CDR3 loop: CASSESRTDTQYF. The DNA for the CDR3 is TGTGCCAGCAGTGAAAGTAGAACAGATACGCAGTATTTT. Together with reference TRBV2 and TRBJ2-3, the CDR3 gives the full variable domain: EPEVTQTPSHQVTQMGQEVILRCVPISNHLYFYWYRQILGQKVEFLVSFYNNEISEKSEIFDDQFSVERPDGSNFTLKIRSTKLEDSAMYFCASSESRTDTQYFGPGTRLTVL.

The genes are TRBV7-3 and TRBJ1-2, with TRBD1 matching 9 bases. The CDR3 extends over 14 amino acids. CDR1 SGHTA and CDR2 FQGTGA come from the germline V gene. J gave up 7 bases and V 4 bases, and 7 bases lay outside the gene matches. CDR3 in DNA: TGTGCCAGCAGCTCAGGGACAGGGAGGGGTGGCTACACCTTC. This codes for CASSSGTGRGGYTF.

This sequence joins TRBV30 and TRBJ2-3, with 8 nucleotides matching TRBD2. The CDR3 spans 15 residues. Losses at the gene ends were 4 bases for V and 6 bases for J; bases not matched to a gene: 12. From germline, CDR1 is GTSNPN and CDR2 SVGIG (reference sequence). The CDR3 sequence is CAWNRDGREGDTQYF. In nucleotides, the CDR3 is TGTGCCTGGAATCGGGACGGGAGGGAGGGGGATACGCAGTATTTT.

The chain uses TRBV29-1 and TRBJ2-1, with 9 bases aligning to TRBD2. The J segment lost 12 bases and the V segment lost 4 bases, leaving 19 bases of the junction unmatched. This CDR3 has 16 amino acids. Germline assignment: CDR1 SQVTM and CDR2 ANQGSEA. CDR3 sequence reads: CSVVPGGRVAGLWQFF. The CDR3 DNA reads TGCAGCGTTGTACCGGGCGGGAGGGTGGCAGGTTTATGGCAGTTCTTC.

J is TRBJ2-5 and V is TRBV11-2; perhaps TRBD2 as D (6 bases). Germline values: CDR1 SGHAT, CDR2 FQNNGV. This CDR3 contains 12 residues. Deletions cut 9 bases from V and 1 base from J, with 9 bases between. The CDR3 DNA follows: TGTGCCAGTCCCGGGGGCCAAGAGACCCAGTACTTC. Residues: CASPGGQETQYF.

The V gene is TRBV7-9, the J gene TRBJ1-1; D is undetermined. Per the germline V gene, CDR1 is SEHNR and CDR2 is FQNEAQ (reference sequence). V lost 1 base and J 4 bases, leaving 13 bases between the germline ends. The CDR3 has 15 residues. DNA for the CDR3: TGTGCCAGCAGCTTAGGAGCCGGCCCGGGCACTGAAGCTTTCTTT. This translates into CASSLGAGPGTEAFF.

This clone appeared a single time. CDR3 sequence (DNA): TGTGCCAGCAGCTTGGGGTGGGAGGGCCTCGGTTGGGAGCAGTACTTC. Amino acid sequence: CASSLGWEGLGWEQYF. The V gene is TRBV5-4, the J gene TRBJ2-7; TRBD2 matches 7 bases. Germline V gene sequence: CDR1 SGHNT, CDR2 YYREEE (reference sequence). Trimming cost V 0 bases and J 7 bases; bases outside gene matches: 13. This CDR3 contains 16 residues.

The chain has TRBV29-1 and TRBJ2-1; a weak D match, TRBD2 (6 bases). CDR1 and CDR2 from the germline V gene are SQVTM and ANQGSEA. The CDR3 loop spans 13 amino acids. Trimming cost V 3 bases and J 5 bases, with 11 bases left between them. The CDR3 DNA reads TGCAGCGTTGACCAGACTAGTAACAATGAGCAGTTCTTC. Translation: CSVDQTSNNEQFF.

The CDR3 region is CASSSRDSTYEQYF. CDR3 in DNA: TGTGCCAGTAGTAGTCGGGACAGCACCTACGAGCAGTACTTC. The chain couples TRBV19 to TRBJ2-7; 7 nucleotides match TRBD1. The V gene's germline CDR1 is LNHDA and CDR2 SQIVND (reference sequence). Unmatched junction bases numbered 5, after V lost 4 bases and J lost 2 bases. There are 14 residues in the CDR3.

The gene calls are TRBV20-1 and TRBJ2-7, with a tentative D call TRBD2 (5 bases). V was pared by 5 bases and J by 3 bases, with 8 bases between. The germline gives CDR1 DFQATT, CDR2 SNEGSKA (reference sequence). The CDR3 length is 11 residues. This CDR3 is CSAQEGYEQYF. The CDR3 DNA reads as TGCAGTGCTCAAGAGGGCTACGAGCAGTACTTC.

The J gene is TRBJ1-2, the V gene TRBV4-2; possibly TRBD1 for D (6 bases). The CDR3 extends over 14 amino acids. Deletions cut 4 bases from V and 9 bases from J, with 18 bases between. Germline assignment: CDR1 LGHNA and CDR2 YNFKEQ. The CDR3 is CASSPGSGGASYTF. The CDR3 nucleotides read TGTGCCAGCAGCCCCGGGTCGGGGGGCGCAAGCTACACCTTC.

The chain recombines TRBV6-6 with TRBJ1-4, with D perhaps matching TRBD1 (5 bases). The CDR3 contains 14 residues. V lost 6 bases, J lost 7 bases, and 15 bases lay in between. Germline V CDR1 and CDR2: MNHNY, SVGAGI (reference sequence). CDR3 protein: CASSSGGAIEKLFF. For the CDR3, the DNA is TGTGCCAGCAGCTCGGGGGGAGCAATTGAAAAACTGTTTTTT.

The V gene is TRBV10-3, the J gene TRBJ1-5; 7 bases map to TRBD1. V gave up 5 bases and J gave up 3 bases; unmatched junction bases: 4. Germline lookup yields CDR1 ENHRY and CDR2 SYGVKD. CDR3 length: 14 amino acids. The CDR3: CAISLDRVNQPQHF. CDR3 DNA: TGTGCCATCAGTTTAGACAGGGTCAATCAGCCCCAGCATTTT.

The rearrangement joins TRBV13 to TRBJ2-2; D is perhaps TRBD1 (5 bases). From germline, CDR1 is PRHDT and CDR2 FYEKMQ (reference sequence). V gave up 1 base and J gave up 6 bases, with 21 bases separating them. The CDR3 loop spans 18 amino acids. The CDR3 reads CASSLEGIRVESSGELFF. The CDR3 region has the DNA TGTGCCAGCAGCTTAGAGGGAATCAGGGTCGAGAGCTCCGGGGAGCTGTTTTTT.

The CDR3 nucleotides read TGTGCCAGCATAGCAGGGTTCCAAGAGACCCAGTACTTC. This codes for CASIAGFQETQYF. The V and J genes are TRBV2 and TRBJ2-5; a possible D gene is TRBD1 (5 bases). The CDR3 extends over 13 amino acids. Trimming removed 7 bases from V and 1 base from J, with 10 bases in between. CDR1 and CDR2 (germline): SNHLY, FYNNEI.

The chain joins TRBV12-5 to TRBJ2-3; D call uncertain. The CDR3 is 14 amino acids. Germline V gene sequence: CDR1 LGHNT, CDR2 FRNRAP. V was shortened by 1 base and J by 2 bases, with 7 bases between the two germline ends. This chain's CDR3 is CASGLGRLTDTQYF. CDR3 DNA sequence: TGTGCTAGTGGTTTGGGTAGACTCACAGATACGCAGTATTTT.